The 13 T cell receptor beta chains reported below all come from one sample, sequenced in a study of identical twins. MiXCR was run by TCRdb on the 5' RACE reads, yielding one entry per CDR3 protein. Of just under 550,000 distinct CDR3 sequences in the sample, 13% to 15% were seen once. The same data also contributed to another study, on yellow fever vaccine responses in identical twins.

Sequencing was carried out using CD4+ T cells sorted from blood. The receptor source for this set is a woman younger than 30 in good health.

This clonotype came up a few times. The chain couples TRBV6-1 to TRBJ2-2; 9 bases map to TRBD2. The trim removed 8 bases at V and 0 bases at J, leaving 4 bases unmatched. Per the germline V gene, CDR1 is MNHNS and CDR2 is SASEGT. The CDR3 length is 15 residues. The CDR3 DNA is TGTGCCAGCGGCGGGGGGGCCGCGAACACCGGGGAGCTGTTTTTT. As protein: CASGGGAANTGELFF.

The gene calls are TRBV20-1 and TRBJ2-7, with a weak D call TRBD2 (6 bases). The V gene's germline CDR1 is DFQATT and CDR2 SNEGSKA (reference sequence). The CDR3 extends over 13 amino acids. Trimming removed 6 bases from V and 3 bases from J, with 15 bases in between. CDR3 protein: CSANGSYCYEQYF. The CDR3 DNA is TGCAGTGCAAACGGGAGTTACTGCTACGAGCAGTACTTC.

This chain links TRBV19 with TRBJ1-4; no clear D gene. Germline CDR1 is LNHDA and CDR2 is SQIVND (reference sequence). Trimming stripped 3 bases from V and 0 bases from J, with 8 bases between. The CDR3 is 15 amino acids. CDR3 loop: CASSIGGPTNEKLFF. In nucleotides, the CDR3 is TGTGCCAGTAGTATCGGAGGGCCAACTAATGAAAAACTGTTTTTT.

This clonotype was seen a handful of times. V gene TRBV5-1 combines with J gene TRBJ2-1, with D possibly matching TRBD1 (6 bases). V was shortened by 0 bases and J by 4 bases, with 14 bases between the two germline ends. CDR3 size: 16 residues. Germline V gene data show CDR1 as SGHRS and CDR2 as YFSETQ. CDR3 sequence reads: CASSLGQEIIYNEQFF. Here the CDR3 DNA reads TGCGCCAGCAGCTTGGGACAGGAGATAATATACAATGAGCAGTTCTTC.

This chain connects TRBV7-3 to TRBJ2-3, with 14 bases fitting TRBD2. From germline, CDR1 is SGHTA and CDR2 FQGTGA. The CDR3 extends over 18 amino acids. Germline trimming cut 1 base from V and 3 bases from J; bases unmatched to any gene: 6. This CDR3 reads CASSLKTSGRAGTDTQYF. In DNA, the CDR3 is TGTGCCAGCAGCTTAAAGACTAGCGGGAGGGCCGGGACAGATACGCAGTATTTT.

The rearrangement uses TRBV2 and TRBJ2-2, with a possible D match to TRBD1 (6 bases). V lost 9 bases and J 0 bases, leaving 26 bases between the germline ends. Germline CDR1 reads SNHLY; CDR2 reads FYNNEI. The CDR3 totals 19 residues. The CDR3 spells CASSKPGQGKSPNTGELFF. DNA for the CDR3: TGTGCCAGTTCGAAACCGGGACAAGGGAAATCTCCGAACACCGGGGAGCTGTTTTTT.

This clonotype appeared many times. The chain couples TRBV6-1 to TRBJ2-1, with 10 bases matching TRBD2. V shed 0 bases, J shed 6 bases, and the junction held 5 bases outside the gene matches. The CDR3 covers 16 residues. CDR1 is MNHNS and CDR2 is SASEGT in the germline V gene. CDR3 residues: CASSEASGGAFNEQFF. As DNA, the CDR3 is TGTGCCAGCAGTGAAGCAAGCGGGGGGGCTTTCAATGAGCAGTTCTTC.

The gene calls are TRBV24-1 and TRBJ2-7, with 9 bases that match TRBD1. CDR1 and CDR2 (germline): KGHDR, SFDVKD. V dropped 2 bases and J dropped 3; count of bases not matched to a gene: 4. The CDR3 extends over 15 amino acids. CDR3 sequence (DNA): TGTGCCACCAGTGATTCTGGGACAGGGCACTACGAGCAGTACTTC. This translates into CATSDSGTGHYEQYF.

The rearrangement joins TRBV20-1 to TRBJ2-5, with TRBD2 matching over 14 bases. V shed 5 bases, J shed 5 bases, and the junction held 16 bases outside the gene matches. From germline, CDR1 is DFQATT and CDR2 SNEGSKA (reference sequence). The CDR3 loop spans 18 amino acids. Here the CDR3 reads CSALGSPGLAGVVETQYF. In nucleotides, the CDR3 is TGCAGTGCTCTCGGATCCCCGGGACTAGCGGGGGTTGTGGAGACCCAGTACTTC.

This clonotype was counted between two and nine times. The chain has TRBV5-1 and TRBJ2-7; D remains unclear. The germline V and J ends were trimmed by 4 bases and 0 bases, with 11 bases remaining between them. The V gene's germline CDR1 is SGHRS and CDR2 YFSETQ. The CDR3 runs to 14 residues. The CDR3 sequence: CASSVDPDSYEQYF. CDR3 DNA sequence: TGCGCCAGCAGCGTCGACCCAGACTCCTACGAGCAGTACTTC.

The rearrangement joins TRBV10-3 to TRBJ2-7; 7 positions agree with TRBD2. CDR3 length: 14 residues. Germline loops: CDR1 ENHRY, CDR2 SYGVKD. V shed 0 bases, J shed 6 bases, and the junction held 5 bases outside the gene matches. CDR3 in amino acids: CAISESGGRREQYF. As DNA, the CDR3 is TGTGCCATCAGTGAGTCTGGCGGGAGACGCGAGCAGTACTTC.

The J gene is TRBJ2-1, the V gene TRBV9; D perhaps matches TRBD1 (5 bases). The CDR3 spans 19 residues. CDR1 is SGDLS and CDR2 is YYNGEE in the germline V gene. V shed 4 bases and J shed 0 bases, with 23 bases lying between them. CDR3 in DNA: TGTGCCAGCAGCAAGACAGTGCTGAAAGTCATGAGCTCCTACAATGAGCAGTTCTTC. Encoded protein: CASSKTVLKVMSSYNEQFF.

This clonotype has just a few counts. CDR3 sequence reads: CASREQGVSYNEQFF. CDR3 in DNA: TGTGCCAGCAGGGAACAAGGGGTCTCCTACAATGAGCAGTTCTTC. V gene TRBV2 combines with J gene TRBJ2-1, with D maybe TRBD1 (5 bases). V lost 6 bases to trimming and J lost 0 bases, with 12 bases between them. The germline V gene has CDR1 SNHLY and CDR2 FYNNEI. There are 15 residues in the CDR3.